The 18 T cell receptor beta chains presented below share a single source sample, sequenced in a study of beta chain features in type 1 diabetes. The study reverse transcribed the entire isolated RNA, so it sequenced expressed TCRB transcripts. The method was immunoSEQ multiplex PCR; TCRdb's version includes in-frame clones alone and lacks a portion of them. The table records about 360,000 clones, roughly 12% of them present only once. Sequencing used naive CD4+ T cells from blood. These receptors all come from a man younger than 30 in good health.

This clone came up a few times. The gene calls are TRBV13 and TRBJ1-4; D may be TRBD1 (5 bases). There are 16 residues in the CDR3. Germline CDR1 and CDR2: PRHDT and FYEKMQ (reference sequence). Trimming took 5 bases from V and 8 from J, leaving 21 bases between them. The CDR3 protein is CASSRRGGRAGEKLFF. For the CDR3, the DNA is TGTGCCAGCAGCCGCCGCGGGGGGAGGGCTGGGGAAAAACTGTTTTTT.

This clone was found a few times. DNA for the CDR3: TGTGCCAGCAGCTTGAGGGGAGGTTACGAGCAGTACTTC. This codes for CASSLRGGYEQYF. The gene calls are TRBV5-6 and TRBJ2-7, with a weak D call TRBD2 (6 bases). V dropped 1 base and J dropped 4 bases, with 9 bases sitting between them. CDR3 size: 13 residues. From germline, CDR1 is SGHDT and CDR2 YYEEEE.

This clone showed up just a few times. The junction shows a germline mismatch at one end, possibly a read error. The chain joins TRBV6-6 to TRBJ1-1; 8 bases fit TRBD1. The CDR3 runs 14 residues. Germline lookup yields CDR1 MNHNY and CDR2 SVGAGI (reference sequence). The CDR3 nucleotides read TGTGCCAGCAGTTACTCCCTTTCCCCGGGACAGGCAAGCTTT. It encodes CASSYSLSPGQASF.

The gene calls are TRBV29-1 and TRBJ1-1; D gene ambiguous. V was pared by 6 bases and J by 0 bases, with 17 bases between. Looked up from germline, CDR1 is SQVTM and CDR2 is ANQGSEA. This CDR3 spans 15 amino acids. CDR3: CSVSPRAGVNTEAFF. The DNA of the CDR3 is TGCAGCGTATCCCCGCGGGCGGGCGTGAACACTGAAGCTTTCTTT.

This clone was counted between two and nine times. V and J are TRBV27 and TRBJ1-5; D remains ambiguous. Trimming removed 6 bases at V and 0 bases at J, with 15 bases between. The CDR3 length is 16 residues. Germline CDR1 reads MNHEY; CDR2 reads SMNVEV (reference sequence). CDR3 region: CASSPLQSNSNQPQHF. CDR3 bases: TGTGCCAGCAGCCCCCTACAGTCGAATAGCAATCAGCCCCAGCATTTT.

This clone was picked up a small number of times. V gene TRBV7-9 combines with J gene TRBJ1-6; 7 bases are shared with TRBD1. V lost 5 bases and J lost 6; bases outside the gene matches: 7. This CDR3 spans 15 amino acids. CDR1 is SEHNR and CDR2 is FQNEAQ in the germline V gene (reference sequence). CDR3: CASSHGQVFNSPLHF. CDR3 coding DNA: TGTGCCAGCAGCCACGGACAGGTTTTTAATTCACCCCTCCACTTT. The variable domain in full, with the rest retrieved from reference TRBV7-9 and TRBJ1-6, is DTGVSQNPRHKITKRGQNVTFRCDPISEHNRLYWYRQTLGQGPEFLTYFQNEAQLEKSRLLSDRFSAERPKGSFSTLEIQRTEQGDSAMYLCASSHGQVFNSPLHFGNGTRLTVT.

The chain couples TRBV5-1 to TRBJ1-4; maybe TRBD1 (5 bases). Germline V gene lookup returns CDR1 SGHRS and CDR2 YFSETQ. This CDR3 is built from 16 residues. V gave up 2 bases and J gave up 3 bases, with 14 bases separating them. As DNA, the CDR3 is TGCGCCAGCAGCTTTACAGGCCCTTCCTCTAATGAAAAACTGTTTTTT. It translates to CASSFTGPSSNEKLFF.

This clone was seen more than once but under ten times. V is TRBV6-5 and J is TRBJ2-4; weak D call: TRBD2 (6 bases). Germline V gene lookup returns CDR1 MNHEY and CDR2 SVGAGI. V was pared by 3 bases and J by 8 bases, with 14 bases between. CDR3 size: 14 residues. CDR3 loop: CASSYRRAEDIQYF. The CDR3 DNA reads as TGTGCCAGCAGTTATCGGAGGGCGGAAGACATTCAGTACTTC.

In its sample, this clone was seen a few times. The sample contains more than one DNA sequence encoding this CDR3. The rearrangement joins TRBV7-2 to TRBJ2-7; the match to TRBD2 covers 11 bases. There are 15 residues in the CDR3. The trim removed 4 bases at V and 4 bases at J, leaving 6 bases unmatched. Per germline, CDR1 SGHTA and CDR2 FQGNSA. The CDR3 DNA reads TGTGCCAGCAGCTCATTAGCGGGAGGGCCGTACGAGCAGTACTTC. It is translated as CASSSLAGGPYEQYF. The entire variable domain, with the rest obtained from reference TRBV7-2 and TRBJ2-7, is as follows: GAGVSQSPSNKVTEKGKDVELRCDPISGHTALYWYRQSLGQGLEFLIYFQGNSAPDKSGLPSDRFSAERTGGSVSTLTIQRTQQEDSAVYLCASSSLAGGPYEQYFGPGTRLTVT.

The gene calls are TRBV29-1 and TRBJ1-1, with unresolved D. This CDR3 spans 15 amino acids. Trimming pared 3 bases from V and 3 bases from J, leaving 17 bases between. The V gene's germline CDR1 is SQVTM and CDR2 ANQGSEA. CDR3 DNA sequence: TGCAGCGTTGACAGGAGCCTAATCGGGGACACTGAAGCTTTCTTT. Translation: CSVDRSLIGDTEAFF.

The chain is built from TRBV30 and TRBJ2-3, with 14 bases that match TRBD2. The junction had 10 bases not matched to a gene; V was cut back by 7 bases and J by 4 bases. Germline assignment: CDR1 GTSNPN and CDR2 SVGIG (reference sequence). The length of the CDR3 is 16 residues. As DNA, the CDR3 is TGTGCCTTGTTCCCGGGACTAGCGGGGGTAGCAGATACGCAGTATTTT. This codes for CALFPGLAGVADTQYF.

This clone was counted a few times. V usage is TRBV2 and J usage is TRBJ1-1; D not resolved. Germline V gene data show CDR1 as SNHLY and CDR2 as FYNNEI. Trimming pared 5 bases from V and 0 bases from J, leaving 10 bases between. The CDR3 is 14 amino acids. CDR3 bases: TGTGCCAGCAGTACAGATCTCATGAACACTGAAGCTTTCTTT. As protein: CASSTDLMNTEAFF.

This clone was found a few times. The chain has TRBV19 and TRBJ2-7; 7 nucleotides line up with TRBD2. Germline-derived CDR1 and CDR2 are LNHDA and SQIVND (reference sequence). V was pared by 5 bases and J by 2 bases, with 24 bases of the junction left unmatched. There are 20 residues in the CDR3. CDR3 loop: CASSPGQLRVRRELAYEQYF. The CDR3 region has the DNA TGTGCCAGTAGTCCAGGACAATTGAGGGTGCGGCGGGAGTTAGCCTACGAGCAGTACTTC.

The genes are TRBV28 and TRBJ2-5; D might be TRBD1 (5 bases). Between the trimmed V and J ends, which lost 6 bases and 1 base, there was a span of 15 bases. The length of the CDR3 is 15 residues. The germline CDR1 and CDR2 sequences are MDHEN and SYDVKM. Here the CDR3 reads CASRGPDSFQETQYF. In DNA, the CDR3 is TGTGCCAGCAGAGGACCAGACAGTTTCCAAGAGACCCAGTACTTC.

The sample holds a few counts of this clone. The rearrangement joins TRBV5-4 to TRBJ2-7; D unresolved. The V gene's germline CDR1 is SGHNT and CDR2 YYREEE (reference sequence). The CDR3 runs 14 residues. Trimming removed 0 bases from V and 2 bases from J, with 9 bases in between. The CDR3 here is CASSLGKITYEQYF. CDR3 in DNA: TGTGCCAGCAGCTTGGGTAAAATTACCTACGAGCAGTACTTC.

J is TRBJ2-1 and V is TRBV7-9; 7 bases are a match to TRBD1. The ends lost 5 bases at V and 4 bases at J; junction bases unmatched: 8. The CDR3 totals 15 residues. Germline CDR1 is SEHNR and CDR2 is FQNEAQ (reference sequence). CDR3 sequence: CASSLPRTGYNEQFF. CDR3 nucleotides: TGTGCCAGCAGCCTTCCTCGGACAGGATACAATGAGCAGTTCTTC.

A few counts support this clone. No conserved phenylalanine or tryptophan ends this CDR3, so it is likely a read error. The DNA is left out, because the CDR3 cannot be placed on it with certainty; the CDR3 is given as TCRdb lists it. J is TRBJ1-1 and V is TRBV15; the table assigns TRBD1, which was not confirmed against the DNA. Germline CDR1 reads LNHNV; CDR2 reads YYDKDF (reference sequence). The CDR3 totals 13 residues, both ends included. CDR3 amino acids: CATSTNRDRPLMT.

This clone was seen a few times. V and J are TRBV25-1 and TRBJ1-4, with D tentatively TRBD1 (5 bases). The CDR3 has 14 residues. Germline loops: CDR1 MGHDK, CDR2 SYGVNS. Trimming shortened V by 1 base and J by 6 bases, and 9 bases separated the two germline ends. CDR3 amino acids: CASSESQGHEKLFF. For the CDR3, the DNA is TGTGCCAGCAGTGAATCCCAGGGCCATGAAAAACTGTTTTTT.